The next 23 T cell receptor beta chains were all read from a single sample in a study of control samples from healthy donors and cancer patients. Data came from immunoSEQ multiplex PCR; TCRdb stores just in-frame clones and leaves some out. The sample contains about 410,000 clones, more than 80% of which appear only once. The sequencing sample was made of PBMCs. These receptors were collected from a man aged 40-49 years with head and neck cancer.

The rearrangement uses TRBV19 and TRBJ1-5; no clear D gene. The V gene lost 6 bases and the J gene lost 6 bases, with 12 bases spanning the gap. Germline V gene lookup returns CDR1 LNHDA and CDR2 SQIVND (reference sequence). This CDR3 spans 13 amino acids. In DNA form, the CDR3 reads TGTGCCAGTAGGGAAACCCCCAGTCAGCCCCAGCATTTT. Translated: CASRETPSQPQHF.

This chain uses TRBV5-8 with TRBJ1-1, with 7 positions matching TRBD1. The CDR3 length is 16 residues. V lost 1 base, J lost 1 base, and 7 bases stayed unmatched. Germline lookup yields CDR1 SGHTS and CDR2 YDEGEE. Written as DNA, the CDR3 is TGTGCCAGCAGCTTGATCTTGGGGACAGAGAACACTGAAGCTTTCTTT. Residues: CASSLILGTENTEAFF.

CDR3: CASNPRGNEKLFF. The CDR3 bases are TGTGCCAGCAACCCCAGGGGGAACGAAAAACTGTTTTTT. The chain uses TRBV2 and TRBJ1-4; 7 nucleotides agree with TRBD1. V trimming: 7 bases; J trimming: 8 bases; junction bases outside the gene matches: 7. There are 13 residues in the CDR3. Germline V gene sequence: CDR1 SNHLY, CDR2 FYNNEI.

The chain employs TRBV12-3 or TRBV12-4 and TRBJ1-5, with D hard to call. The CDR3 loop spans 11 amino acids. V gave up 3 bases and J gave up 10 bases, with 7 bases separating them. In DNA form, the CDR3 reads TGTGCCAGCAGTTTCCGAGGCCCCCAGCATTTT. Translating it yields CASSFRGPQHF.

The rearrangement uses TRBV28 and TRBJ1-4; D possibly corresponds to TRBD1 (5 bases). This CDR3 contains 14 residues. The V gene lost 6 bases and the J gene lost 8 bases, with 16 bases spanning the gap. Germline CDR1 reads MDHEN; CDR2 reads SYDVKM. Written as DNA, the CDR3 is TGTGCCAGCAGGTCGGGGGTGCAGAGGGAAAAACTGTTTTTT. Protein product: CASRSGVQREKLFF.

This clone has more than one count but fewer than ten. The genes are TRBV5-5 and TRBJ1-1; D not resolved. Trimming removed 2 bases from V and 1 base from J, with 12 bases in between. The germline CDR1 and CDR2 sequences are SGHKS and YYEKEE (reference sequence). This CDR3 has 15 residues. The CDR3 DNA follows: TGTGCCAGCAGCTTTACTCTCGCAGGGAACACTGAAGCTTTCTTT. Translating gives CASSFTLAGNTEAFF.

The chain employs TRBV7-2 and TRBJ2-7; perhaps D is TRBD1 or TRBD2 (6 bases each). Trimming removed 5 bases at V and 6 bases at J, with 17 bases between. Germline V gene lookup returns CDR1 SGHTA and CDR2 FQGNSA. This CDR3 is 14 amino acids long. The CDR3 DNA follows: TGTGCCAGCAGCCGGAGGGCAGGGGATGTCGAGCAGTACTTC. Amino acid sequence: CASSRRAGDVEQYF.

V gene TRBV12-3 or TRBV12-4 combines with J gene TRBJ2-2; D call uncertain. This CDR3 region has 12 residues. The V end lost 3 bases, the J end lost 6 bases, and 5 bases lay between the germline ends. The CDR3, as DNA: TGTGCCAGCAGTTTTAATTCCGGGGAGCTGTTTTTT. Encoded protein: CASSFNSGELFF.

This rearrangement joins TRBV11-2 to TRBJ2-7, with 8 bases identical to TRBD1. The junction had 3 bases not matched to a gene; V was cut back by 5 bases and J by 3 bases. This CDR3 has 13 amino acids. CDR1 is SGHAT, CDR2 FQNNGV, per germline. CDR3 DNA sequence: TGTGCCAGCAGCATCGACAGGGGCTACGAGCAGTACTTC. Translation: CASSIDRGYEQYF.

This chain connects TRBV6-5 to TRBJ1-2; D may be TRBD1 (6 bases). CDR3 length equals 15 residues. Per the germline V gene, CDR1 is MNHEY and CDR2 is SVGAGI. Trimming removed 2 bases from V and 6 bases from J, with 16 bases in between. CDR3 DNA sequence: TGTGCCAGCAGTTACGGACAGCCCCCGAGGGATGGCTACACCTTC. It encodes CASSYGQPPRDGYTF.

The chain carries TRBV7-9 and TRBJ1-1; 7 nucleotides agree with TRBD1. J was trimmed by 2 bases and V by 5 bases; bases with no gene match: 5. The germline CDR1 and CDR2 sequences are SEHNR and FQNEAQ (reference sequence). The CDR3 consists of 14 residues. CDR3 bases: TGTGCCAGCAGCCTAAGGGACAGAAACACTGAAGCTTTCTTT. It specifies CASSLRDRNTEAFF. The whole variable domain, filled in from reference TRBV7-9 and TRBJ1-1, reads DTGVSQNPRHKITKRGQNVTFRCDPISEHNRLYWYRQTLGQGPEFLTYFQNEAQLEKSRLLSDRFSAERPKGSFSTLEIQRTEQGDSAMYLCASSLRDRNTEAFFGQGTRLTVV.

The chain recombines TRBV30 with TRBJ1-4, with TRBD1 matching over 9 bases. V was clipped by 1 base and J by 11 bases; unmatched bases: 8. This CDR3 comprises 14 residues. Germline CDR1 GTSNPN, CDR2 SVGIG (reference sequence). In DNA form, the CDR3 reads TGTGCCTGGAGTGAGGGACAGGGAAGGGATAAACTGTTTTTT. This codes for CAWSEGQGRDKLFF.

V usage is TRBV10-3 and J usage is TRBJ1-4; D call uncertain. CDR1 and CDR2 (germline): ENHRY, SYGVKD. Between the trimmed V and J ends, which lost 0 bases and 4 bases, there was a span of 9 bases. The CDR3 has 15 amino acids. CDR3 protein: CAISESEGYNEKLFF. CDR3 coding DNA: TGTGCCATCAGTGAGTCGGAGGGCTATAATGAAAAACTGTTTTTT.

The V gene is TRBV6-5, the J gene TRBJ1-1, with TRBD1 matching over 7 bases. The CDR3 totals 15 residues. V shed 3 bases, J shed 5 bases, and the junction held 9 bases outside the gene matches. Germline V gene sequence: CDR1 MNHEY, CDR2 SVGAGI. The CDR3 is CASSYEKGARTEAFF. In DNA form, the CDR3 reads TGTGCCAGCAGTTATGAGAAGGGGGCGAGGACTGAAGCTTTCTTT.

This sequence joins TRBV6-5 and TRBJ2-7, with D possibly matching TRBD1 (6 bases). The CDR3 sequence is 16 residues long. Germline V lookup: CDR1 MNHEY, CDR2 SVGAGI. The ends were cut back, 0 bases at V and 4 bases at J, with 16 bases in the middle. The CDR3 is CASSYSVPGDPYEQYF. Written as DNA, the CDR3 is TGTGCCAGCAGTTACTCGGTGCCAGGGGACCCTTACGAGCAGTACTTC.

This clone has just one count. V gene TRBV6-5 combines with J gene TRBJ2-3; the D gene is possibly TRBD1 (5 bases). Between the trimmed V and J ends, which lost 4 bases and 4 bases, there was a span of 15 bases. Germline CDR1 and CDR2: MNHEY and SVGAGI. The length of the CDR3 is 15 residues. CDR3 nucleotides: TGTGCCAGCAGTTTACGGACCGAAGGGGCAGATACGCAGTATTTT. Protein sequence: CASSLRTEGADTQYF.

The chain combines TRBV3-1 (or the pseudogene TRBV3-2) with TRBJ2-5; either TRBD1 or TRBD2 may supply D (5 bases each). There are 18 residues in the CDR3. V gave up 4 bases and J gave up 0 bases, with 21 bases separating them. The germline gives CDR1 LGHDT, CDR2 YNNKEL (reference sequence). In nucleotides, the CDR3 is TGTGCCAGCAGCCTCCGCAGTCCCGGGACGGAGTACCAAGAGACCCAGTACTTC. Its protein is CASSLRSPGTEYQETQYF.

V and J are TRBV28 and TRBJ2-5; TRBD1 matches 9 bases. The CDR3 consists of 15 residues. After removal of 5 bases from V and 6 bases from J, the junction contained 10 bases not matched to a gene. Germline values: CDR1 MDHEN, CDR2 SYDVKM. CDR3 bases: TGTGCCAGCAGTCCTGATAACAGGGGGCCGCAGACCCAGTACTTC. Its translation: CASSPDNRGPQTQYF.

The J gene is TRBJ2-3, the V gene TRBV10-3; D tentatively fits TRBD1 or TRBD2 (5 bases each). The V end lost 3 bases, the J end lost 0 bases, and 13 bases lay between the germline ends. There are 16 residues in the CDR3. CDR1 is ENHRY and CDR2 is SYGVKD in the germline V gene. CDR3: CAISDNRGASTDTQYF. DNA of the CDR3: TGTGCCATCAGTGATAATCGGGGCGCCAGCACAGATACGCAGTATTTT.

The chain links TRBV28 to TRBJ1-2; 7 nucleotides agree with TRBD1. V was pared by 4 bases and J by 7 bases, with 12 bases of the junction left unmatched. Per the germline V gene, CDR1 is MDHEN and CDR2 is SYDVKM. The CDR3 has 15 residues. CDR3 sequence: CASSSPDRADFGYTF. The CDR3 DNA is TGTGCCAGCAGTTCACCCGACAGGGCGGACTTTGGCTACACCTTC.

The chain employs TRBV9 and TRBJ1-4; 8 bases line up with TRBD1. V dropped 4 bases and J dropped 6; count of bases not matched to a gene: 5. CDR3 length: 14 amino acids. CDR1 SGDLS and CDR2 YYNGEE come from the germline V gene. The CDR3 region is CASSPPGGYEKLFF. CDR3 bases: TGTGCCAGCAGCCCGCCAGGGGGCTATGAAAAACTGTTTTTT.

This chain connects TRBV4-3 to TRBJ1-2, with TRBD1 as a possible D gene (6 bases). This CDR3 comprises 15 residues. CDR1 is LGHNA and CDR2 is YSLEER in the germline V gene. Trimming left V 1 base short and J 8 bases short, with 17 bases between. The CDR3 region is CASSQAQGRLDGYTF. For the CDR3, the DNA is TGCGCCAGCAGCCAAGCACAGGGCAGGTTGGACGGCTACACCTTC.

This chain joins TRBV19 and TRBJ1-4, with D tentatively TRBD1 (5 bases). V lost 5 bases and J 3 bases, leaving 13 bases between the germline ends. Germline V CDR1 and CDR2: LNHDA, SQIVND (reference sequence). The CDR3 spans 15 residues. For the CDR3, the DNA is TGTGCCAGTAGTTCCCCGACAGATTCTAATGAAAAACTGTTTTTT. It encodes CASSSPTDSNEKLFF.